The source of this TCR beta chain is a study of blood T cells in healthy people across ages. This CDR3 is 12 amino acids long. V trimming: 4 bases; J trimming: 9 bases; junction bases outside the gene matches: 3. From germline, CDR1 is ENHRY and CDR2 SYGVKD. A sample-barcoded 5' primer and a J-beta primer mix were used in a second PCR of about 7 to 12 cycles. TCRdb re-analysed the 5' RACE reads in MiXCR, keeping a single row per CDR3 protein. The sample has about 830,000 distinct CDR3 sequences; about three fifths are singletons. A word on this clonotype: The antigen remains undetermined.

Study-wide points: Versus aged donors, long-lived donors had higher diversity and more naive CD4+ cells. A roughly linear age-dependent decrease characterized TCR beta diversity per million T cells. The lack of PBMC sorting stopped any conclusive naive versus antigen-experienced comparison.

The receptor was derived from a man aged 25 to 45 in good health. This sequence joins TRBV10-3 and TRBJ2-1, with 7 bases fitting TRBD2. Source material: blood. This chain's CDR3 is CAISGPGGEQFF. The CDR3 nucleotides read TGTGCCATCAGTGGTCCGGGGGGTGAGCAGTTCTTC.